This T cell receptor (beta chain) was identified in a study of T cell repertoires in cytomegalovirus infection. Study details: TCR beta signatures that were public indicated CMV infection and matching HLA type. Points from the study as a whole: Summed frequency of shared TCR beta families picked out CMV carriers who also had the relevant HLA. Dominating the ex vivo response were TCR beta clonotypes that were CMV-specific and HLA-C-restricted.

This clonotype has just a few counts. Its target is not known. TCRdb re-called the reads through MiXCR, storing one row per CDR3 protein. Found here are about 320,000 distinct CDR3 sequences, more than 8% of them singletons; the top ten hold around 4%. Trimming cost V 7 bases and J 10 bases, with 19 bases left between them. The germline gives CDR1 KGHDR, CDR2 SFDVKD. The CDR3 is 14 residues long. The sequence derives from a human donor in good health (CMV status not recorded). Some clones in this sample may be carry-over from other donors' samples. The sequenced sample was PBMCs. The V and J genes are TRBV24-1 and TRBJ2-1; D could derive from TRBD1 or TRBD2 (5 bases each). Written as DNA, the CDR3 is TGTGCCACCAGCACGGGGCAGGCGAAAGGCGAGCAGTTCTTC. The encoded protein is CATSTGQAKGEQFF.